The 7 T cell receptor beta chains given below trace back to one sample, sequenced in a study of blood T cells in healthy people across ages. Through a sample-barcoded 5' primer and a J-beta primer mix, a second PCR was run for roughly 6 to 11 cycles. TCRdb called the 5' RACE reads again in MiXCR, with one record for every CDR3 protein. The repertoire holds hundreds of thousands of distinct CDR3 sequences, with more than 40% as singletons. The sequencing sample was made of blood. The receptors stem from a man between 60 and 75 years old in good health.

This rearrangement joins TRBV20-1 to TRBJ1-2, with 8 bases identical to TRBD1. From germline, CDR1 is DFQATT and CDR2 SNEGSKA (reference sequence). Germline trimming cut 5 bases from V and 5 bases from J; bases unmatched to any gene: 13. The CDR3 contains 15 residues. CDR3 amino acids: CSAAKTGGVIYGYTF. The DNA of the CDR3 is TGCAGTGCTGCGAAAACAGGGGGTGTTATATATGGCTACACCTTC.

The chain has TRBV28 and TRBJ2-7; 7 bases map to TRBD1. J lost 5 bases, V lost 7 bases, and 5 bases had no gene match. In germline, CDR1 is MDHEN, CDR2 SYDVKM. This CDR3 is 12 amino acids long. CDR3 DNA sequence: TGTGCCAGCACCTTCAGGGGGAACGAGCAGTACTTC. Residues: CASTFRGNEQYF.

The chain links TRBV7-2 to TRBJ2-3; D is ambiguous. V was trimmed by 5 bases and J by 3 bases, leaving 12 bases between them. The CDR3 totals 14 residues. Germline V gives CDR1 SGHTA, CDR2 FQGNSA. Written as DNA, the CDR3 is TGTGCCAGCAGCCAACGAAGGACGACAGATACGCAGTATTTT. Its protein product is CASSQRRTTDTQYF.

The rearrangement links TRBV12-3 or TRBV12-4 to TRBJ2-1, with 10 bases that match TRBD2. V gave up 5 bases and J gave up 7 bases; unmatched junction bases: 11. The CDR3 runs 16 residues. For the CDR3, the DNA is TGTGCCAGCAGTGAGATAGCGGGAGGAGTGGGGAATGAGCAGTTCTTC. Amino acids: CASSEIAGGVGNEQFF.

This clonotype was seen a few times. V usage is TRBV7-9 and J usage is TRBJ1-1, with D uncertain. V shed 1 base and J shed 3 bases, with 9 bases lying between them. The germline CDR1 and CDR2 sequences are SEHNR and FQNEAQ (reference sequence). The CDR3 runs 14 residues. As DNA, the CDR3 is TGTGCCAGCAGCTTAGTGGCCCCGGACACTGAAGCTTTCTTT. Translation: CASSLVAPDTEAFF.

This clonotype was observed once. The CDR3 reads CASSLTSGGGTDTQYF. The CDR3 DNA reads as TGTGCCAGCAGCTTAACTAGCGGGGGGGGCACAGATACGCAGTATTTT. The chain has TRBV7-2 and TRBJ2-3; 13 positions match TRBD2. The CDR3 spans 16 residues. After removal of 2 bases from V and 1 base from J, the junction contained 0 bases not matched to a gene. Germline values: CDR1 SGHTA, CDR2 FQGNSA.

This clonotype was counted many times. The gene calls are TRBV7-2 and TRBJ1-6; D is perhaps TRBD1 (5 bases). Germline V gene data show CDR1 as SGHTA and CDR2 as FQGNSA. The CDR3 loop spans 14 amino acids. V was clipped by 5 bases and J by 1 base, with 6 bases between them. The CDR3 nucleotides are TGTGCCAGCAGCCCAGGGTCCTATAATTCACCCCTCCACTTT. Its translation is CASSPGSYNSPLHF.